Below, 13 T cell receptor beta chains from the same sample are listed, as sequenced in a study of chemoradiotherapy in HPV16-positive cancers. TCRdb keeps only in-frame clones here, not all; method: immunoSEQ multiplex PCR. The top ten clones hold 13% to 15% of a sample with about 17,000 clones, 90% of them seen once. Sequences were derived from blood, sampled from a patient who underwent chemoradiotherapy. The receptor source for this set is a human donor with HPV-associated anogenital cancer.

The genes are TRBV9 and TRBJ2-1; 11 nucleotides align to TRBD2. The V gene end was trimmed by 3 bases and the J gene end by 1 base; junction bases not matched to a gene: 9. The CDR3 runs 18 residues. From germline, CDR1 is SGDLS and CDR2 YYNGEE. CDR3 DNA sequence: TGTGCCAGCAGCGGAGGTCTAGCGGGGGGCCCTTCCTACAATGAGCAGTTCTTC. Amino acids: CASSGGLAGGPSYNEQFF.

This chain connects TRBV10-3 to TRBJ1-1; no clear D gene. The V end lost 4 bases, the J end lost 6 bases, and 9 bases lay between the germline ends. There are 12 residues in the CDR3. Germline CDR1 and CDR2: ENHRY and SYGVKD. The CDR3 here is CAISATKAEAFF. CDR3 nucleotides: TGTGCCATCAGTGCGACAAAGGCTGAAGCTTTCTTT.

The gene calls are TRBV7-2 and TRBJ2-5; 13 nucleotides match TRBD2. Germline CDR1 reads SGHTA; CDR2 reads FQGNSA. CDR3 length equals 16 residues. V was pared by 5 bases and J by 1 base, with 4 bases of the junction left unmatched. The chain's CDR3 is CASSPRTSGGQETQYF. The CDR3 coding sequence is TGTGCCAGCAGCCCAAGGACTAGCGGGGGCCAAGAGACCCAGTACTTC.

The chain links TRBV10-1 to TRBJ2-1; 7 bases match TRBD1. Trimming removed 2 bases from V and 12 bases from J; junction bases left unmatched: 4. This CDR3 has 12 residues. The germline gives CDR1 WNHNN, CDR2 SYGVQD (reference sequence). The CDR3 nucleotides are TGCGCCAGCAGTGAGAGGGGGCGTCCGCAGTTCTTC. Its translation is CASSERGRPQFF.

This clone was observed once. The chain is built from TRBV19 and TRBJ2-1; D remains ambiguous. Trimming stripped 2 bases from V and 4 bases from J, with 9 bases between. This CDR3 comprises 14 residues. Germline loops: CDR1 LNHDA, CDR2 SQIVND (reference sequence). Here the CDR3 reads CASSIHVGYNEQFF. CDR3 nucleotide sequence: TGTGCCAGTAGTATACATGTAGGATACAATGAGCAGTTCTTC.

This chain joins TRBV6-1 and TRBJ1-1, with 8 bases that match TRBD1. This CDR3 comprises 15 residues. V was pared by 3 bases and J by 2 bases, with 5 bases of the junction left unmatched. The V gene's germline CDR1 is MNHNS and CDR2 SASEGT. This chain's CDR3 is CASSERSGGNTEAFF. The CDR3 nucleotides are TGTGCCAGCAGTGAGAGGTCAGGGGGCAACACTGAAGCTTTCTTT.

Only one count was recorded for this clone. V is TRBV2 and J is TRBJ1-5, with 7 positions matching TRBD1. The CDR3 extends over 14 amino acids. Unmatched junction bases numbered 7, after V lost 7 bases and J lost 4 bases. Germline V gene data show CDR1 as SNHLY and CDR2 as FYNNEI. Written as DNA, the CDR3 is TGTGCCAGCACTGGACAGGAGCCAAATCAGCCCCAGCATTTT. It yields the protein CASTGQEPNQPQHF.

The V gene is TRBV7-9, the J gene TRBJ1-3, with a tentative D call TRBD1 (5 bases). The CDR3 extends over 15 amino acids. Germline V gene lookup returns CDR1 SEHNR and CDR2 FQNEAQ (reference sequence). V was cut by 5 bases and J by 0 bases, with 11 bases left in between. The CDR3 bases are TGTGCCAGCAGCCATAGACAGACCTCTGGAAACACCATATATTTT. Protein product: CASSHRQTSGNTIYF.

The J gene is TRBJ2-7, the V gene TRBV2, with TRBD1 identical over 7 bases. This CDR3 is 14 amino acids long. The V and J ends lost 5 bases and 0 bases, in that order; junction bases with no gene match: 4. CDR1 SNHLY and CDR2 FYNNEI come from the germline V gene. For the CDR3, the DNA is TGTGCCAGCAGTCCGGGACAGAGCTCCTACGAGCAGTACGTC. Translated: CASSPGQSSYEQYV.

The rearrangement links TRBV6-5 to TRBJ2-7, with a weak D call TRBD1 (6 bases). V lost 6 bases to trimming and J lost 3 bases, with 9 bases between them. This CDR3 has 12 residues. Per the germline V gene, CDR1 is MNHEY and CDR2 is SVGAGI. In DNA form, the CDR3 reads TGTGCCAGCAGGAAGGGGGACTACGAGCAGTACTTC. This sequence encodes CASRKGDYEQYF.

V and J are TRBV30 and TRBJ1-1; no reliable D call. V gave up 4 bases and J gave up 1 base, with 7 bases separating them. Germline values: CDR1 GTSNPN, CDR2 SVGIG (reference sequence). The length of the CDR3 is 12 residues. The CDR3 DNA is TGTGCCTGGACCAGTAGGAACACTGAAGCTTTCTTT. It codes for CAWTSRNTEAFF.

The chain recombines TRBV6-1 with TRBJ2-3; 8 nucleotides match TRBD2. The V segment lost 3 bases and the J segment 5 bases; nucleotides outside the gene matches: 7. The CDR3 runs to 15 residues. The germline V gene has CDR1 MNHNS and CDR2 SASEGT. The CDR3 spells CASSERIGGGDTQYF. In DNA, the CDR3 is TGTGCCAGCAGTGAGAGGATCGGGGGGGGAGATACGCAGTATTTT.

This chain links TRBV5-1 with TRBJ2-5, with 10 bases matching TRBD2. V lost 4 bases, J lost 2 bases, and 14 bases stayed unmatched. CDR3 size: 18 residues. Per the germline V gene, CDR1 is SGHRS and CDR2 is YFSETQ. The CDR3 spells CASSERGGLGRWQETQYF. The CDR3 DNA reads as TGCGCCAGCAGCGAGCGGGGGGGCCTTGGTAGATGGCAAGAGACCCAGTACTTC.